One sample yielded the 28 T cell receptor beta chains listed below, sequenced in a study of T cells in women clearing cervical HPV infection (dated by TCRdb to the late 2010s). The library was generated by the immunoSEQ multiplex PCR assay. TCRdb carries this immuneACCESS record with in-frame sequences only. Its versions omit some clonotypes, under half of them owing to an unresolved V gene in the studies checked, with the rest unexplained. The table kept for this sample lists about 23,000 clones. The ten largest clones take up about 9% of the sample. Sequenced: blood buffy coat. These TCRs come from a woman aged 18-70 years with a cervical HPV16 infection that either progressed to CIN3+ or cleared (not recorded which).

Of note for this clone: Read sequence stops 3 residues before the CDR3 end, and the germline J gene provides the missing end. This chain links TRBV20-1 with TRBJ2-3; 9 bases are a match to TRBD2. V lost 1 base, J lost 5 bases, and 4 bases stayed unmatched. The CDR3 covers 14 residues. The germline V gene has CDR1 DFQATT and CDR2 SNEGSKA (reference sequence). The covered CDR3 bases are TGCAGTGCTAGAGTGGGTAGCGGGGGAGATACG. Translated: CSARVGSGGDT. The entire CDR3 sequence reads CSARVGSGGDTQYF.

CDR3 DNA (partial): TGTGCCAGCAGCTTAGCGGTCGATTCGCGA. Translated, it gives CASSLAVDSR. The whole CDR3 sequence reads CASSLAVDSRAFF. The chain couples TRBV7-2 to TRBJ1-1, with D unresolved. The CDR3 goes on 3 residues after the read ends, and that part is filled in from the germline J gene. In germline, CDR1 is SGHTA, CDR2 FQGNSA. The CDR3 length is 13 residues.

As to this clone: Sequencing ends 3 residues short of the CDR3 end; the germline J gene provides the rest. This chain links TRBV5-6 with TRBJ1-6, with D maybe TRBD1 (5 bases). The CDR3 has 14 amino acids. Per germline, CDR1 SGHDT and CDR2 YYEEEE. V lost 4 bases and J lost 8, with 13 bases in between. This chain's CDR3 is CASSLRGLDSPLHF. The part of the CDR3 DNA that was read is TGTGCCAGCAGCCTCCGGGGGTTAGATTCACCC.

As concerns this clone: The read stops 3 residues short of the end of the CDR3; the missing end is completed from the germline J gene. The chain joins TRBV6-4 to TRBJ2-3; 12 bases are shared with TRBD1. The junction had 4 bases not matched to a gene; V was cut back by 2 bases and J by 1 base. The CDR3 totals 17 residues. Germline CDR1 is MRHNA and CDR2 is SNTAGT. The CDR3: CASSDRGTGGGTDTQYF. The sequenced part of the CDR3 DNA is TGTGCCAGCAGTGACAGAGGGACAGGGGGCGGCACAGATACG.

A remark on this clone: The read stops 3 residues short of the end of the CDR3; the missing end is completed from the germline J gene. The chain couples TRBV10-3 to TRBJ1-1, with 10 positions matching TRBD1. Looked up from germline, CDR1 is ENHRY and CDR2 is SYGVKD. V lost 4 bases and J lost 4; bases outside the gene matches: 3. This CDR3 comprises 14 residues. This CDR3 is CAISGRTGGTEAFF. The CDR3 bases that were read are TGTGCCATCAGTGGGAGGACAGGGGGCACTGAA.

Partial CDR3 DNA: TGTGCCAGCAGCGCAAGACAGGGGAGCGGAGAGACC. Amino acid sequence: CASSARQGSGET. The CDR3 reads in full as CASSARQGSGETQYF. V and J are TRBV7-9 and TRBJ2-5, with TRBD1 matching over 8 bases. The read ends 3 residues early relative to the CDR3; the germline J gene fills the gap. The CDR3 is 15 residues long. V lost 5 bases to trimming and J lost 4 bases; unmatched junction nucleotides: 9. Germline lookup yields CDR1 SEHNR and CDR2 FQNEAQ (reference sequence).

With regard to this clone: Sequencing ends 3 residues short of the CDR3 end; the germline J gene provides the rest. The chain joins TRBV10-3 to TRBJ1-5; D is unresolved. This CDR3 has 15 amino acids. V shed 2 bases and J shed 2 bases, with 10 bases lying between them. CDR1 is ENHRY and CDR2 is SYGVKD in the germline V gene. The CDR3 protein is CAISEESMGNQPQHF. The CDR3 DNA, read in part, is TGTGCCATCAGTGAGGAAAGCATGGGCAATCAGCCC.

As concerns this clone: The sequence runs out 3 residues before the end of the CDR3; the remainder is reconstructed from the germline J gene. V is TRBV5-1 and J is TRBJ1-4, with no clear D. Trimming stripped 5 bases from V and 4 bases from J, with 9 bases between. Germline assignment: CDR1 SGHRS and CDR2 YFSETQ. The CDR3 runs 13 residues. CDR3 amino acids: CASSEGGNEKLFF. The covered CDR3 bases are TGCGCCAGCAGTGAGGGTGGTAATGAAAAA.

Concerning this clone itself: Read coverage stops 3 residues before the CDR3 terminus; the germline J gene supplies the remainder. This chain joins TRBV6-1 and TRBJ1-1; D is possibly TRBD1 (5 bases). CDR3 size: 13 residues. V was trimmed by 2 bases and J by 3 bases, leaving 7 bases between them. CDR1 and CDR2 (germline): MNHNS, SASEGT. The sequenced part of the CDR3 DNA is TGTGCCAGCAGTGAACAGGGAGACACTGAA. Its protein product is CASSEQGDTE. The entire CDR3 sequence reads CASSEQGDTEAFF.

Concerning this clone: The read terminates 3 residues ahead of where the CDR3 ends, so the germline J gene completes it. This chain connects TRBV5-1 to TRBJ2-2; D is unresolved. V lost 2 bases to trimming and J lost 5 bases, with 10 bases between them. CDR1 and CDR2 from the germline V gene are SGHRS and YFSETQ. The CDR3 consists of 14 residues. The CDR3 bases that were read are TGCGCCAGCAGCTTCCACAGTTTTACCGGGGAG. Its protein is CASSFHSFTGE. The full CDR3 protein reads CASSFHSFTGELFF.

In the case of this clone: Relative to the germline gene, one junction end is altered; a read error may explain this. The CDR3 end falls 3 residues outside the read, so it is completed with the germline J gene. The chain links TRBV7-7 to TRBJ1-4, with TRBD1 as a possible D gene (6 bases). This CDR3 region has 14 residues. Per germline, CDR1 SSHAT and CDR2 FNYEAQ (reference sequence). This chain's CDR3 is CASSPGGINEKLFF. CDR3 bases read: TGTGCTAGCAGCCCGGGGGGCATTAATGAAAAA.

A word on this clone: The read comes to an end 3 residues before the CDR3 does, leaving the germline J gene to fill in the end. V and J are TRBV20-1 and TRBJ1-1, with unresolved D. Germline loops: CDR1 DFQATT, CDR2 SNEGSKA (reference sequence). Trimming left V 6 bases short and J 1 base short, with 9 bases between. The CDR3 consists of 12 residues. The part of the CDR3 DNA that was read is TGCAGTGCCCTTCCCGGGAACACTGAA. Protein sequence: CSALPGNTE. The CDR3 in its entirety is CSALPGNTEAFF.

About this clone itself: The read falls 3 residues short of the CDR3 end, and the missing part is taken from the germline J gene. The gene calls are TRBV19 and TRBJ1-6, with TRBD1 identical over 8 bases. With 3 bases clipped from V and 6 bases from J, the junction kept 1 base outside the gene matches. CDR3 length: 14 amino acids. Germline-derived CDR1 and CDR2 are LNHDA and SQIVND (reference sequence). Partial CDR3 DNA: TGTGCCAGTAGTATGGGACAGGCTAATTCACCC. Translating it yields CASSMGQANSP. The CDR3 in its entirety is CASSMGQANSPLHF.

Concerning this clone itself: Read coverage stops 3 residues before the CDR3 terminus; the germline J gene supplies the remainder. This chain joins TRBV29-1 and TRBJ2-7, with D perhaps matching TRBD1 (6 bases). This CDR3 is 14 amino acids long. In germline, CDR1 is SQVTM, CDR2 ANQGSEA. The ends were cut back, 5 bases at V and 6 bases at J, with 20 bases in the middle. The CDR3 loop is CSVQTRQDAGEQYF. The sequenced part of the CDR3 DNA is TGCAGCGTTCAGACCAGACAGGATGCGGGCGAG.

On this clone: The DNA ends 3 residues before the CDR3 does, and the rest of the CDR3 is filled in from the germline J gene. The genes are TRBV4-1 and TRBJ1-1; TRBD1 aligns across 8 bases. J gave up 6 bases and V 3 bases, and 15 bases lay outside the gene matches. The germline CDR1 and CDR2 sequences are MGHRA and YSYEKL. This CDR3 is built from 17 residues. CDR3 bases read: TGCGCCAGCAGCCACGAAACCCTAGGACAGGGAAAGCCTGAA. This sequence encodes CASSHETLGQGKPE. Given in full, the CDR3 is CASSHETLGQGKPEAFF.

A note on this clone: The read halts 3 residues ahead of the CDR3 end, with the missing end drawn from the germline J gene. This rearrangement joins TRBV10-2 to TRBJ2-1; TRBD2 agrees at 10 bases. V lost 6 bases and J lost 8; bases outside the gene matches: 7. The length of the CDR3 is 14 residues. Germline V lookup: CDR1 WSHSY, CDR2 SAAADI. CDR3 DNA (partial): TGCGCCAGCAGACAAGCGGGAGGGCCGTATGAG. Its translation: CASRQAGGPYE. The entire CDR3 protein reads CASRQAGGPYEQFF.

About this clone: The CDR3 end is not reached by the read, which stops 3 residues before it; the germline J gene fills it in. The J gene is TRBJ1-1, the V gene TRBV5-1; maybe TRBD1 (5 bases). This CDR3 spans 15 amino acids. V was clipped by 0 bases and J by 2 bases, with 11 bases between them. Germline V gives CDR1 SGHRS, CDR2 YFSETQ. The CDR3 DNA, read in part, is TGCGCCAGCAGCTTGGGGGCAGGGAGCAACACTGAA. Residues: CASSLGAGSNTE. Given in full, the CDR3 is CASSLGAGSNTEAFF.

As concerns this clone: The missing CDR3 end, 3 residues past where the read stops, is filled in from the germline J gene. V gene TRBV5-1 combines with J gene TRBJ2-3; possible D gene TRBD1, 6 bases. From germline, CDR1 is SGHRS and CDR2 YFSETQ. This CDR3 is built from 15 residues. V lost 3 bases and J 8 bases, leaving 19 bases between the germline ends. CDR3 DNA, as far as it was read: TGCGCCAGCAGCTCAGGGGACGGATCTTCAGGTACG. This gives the protein CASSSGDGSSGT. The full CDR3 protein reads CASSSGDGSSGTQYF.

To note about this clone: The missing CDR3 end, 3 residues past where the read stops, is filled in from the germline J gene. The rearrangement joins TRBV3-1 (or the pseudogene TRBV3-2) to TRBJ2-2; 9 bases align to TRBD2. The CDR3 is 15 amino acids. Per the germline V gene, CDR1 is LGHDT and CDR2 is YNNKEL (reference sequence). V shed 1 base and J 10 bases; nucleotides not matched to a gene: 7. CDR3 bases read: TGTGCCAGCAGCCAAGGGCCGACTAGCGGCGAGGAG. Amino acids: CASSQGPTSGEE. The full CDR3 protein reads CASSQGPTSGEELFF.

A word on this clone: The read ends 3 residues shy of where the CDR3 ends; the end is completed using the germline J gene. The rearrangement joins TRBV7-2 to TRBJ2-7; 10 bases map to TRBD1. Germline lookup yields CDR1 SGHTA and CDR2 FQGNSA. V lost 5 bases to trimming and J lost 3 bases; unmatched junction nucleotides: 4. The CDR3 consists of 14 residues. CDR3 DNA (partial): TGTGCCAGCAGCCTCAGGACAGGGGGCTACGAG. This translates into CASSLRTGGYE. The whole CDR3 sequence reads CASSLRTGGYEQYF.

Note on this clone: The read stops 3 residues short of the end of the CDR3; the missing end is completed from the germline J gene. J is TRBJ1-2 and V is TRBV5-4; 12 bases line up with TRBD1. Germline-derived CDR1 and CDR2 are SGHNT and YYREEE (reference sequence). The V and J ends lost 4 bases and 2 bases, in that order; junction bases with no gene match: 6. This CDR3 has 16 amino acids. CDR3 sequence reads: CASSRDRGRYNYGYTF. Incomplete CDR3 DNA: TGTGCCAGCAGCAGGGACAGGGGGCGGTACAACTATGGC.

The CDR3: CASSLENGDTQYF. The CDR3 bases that were read are TGTGCCAGCAGCCTTGAAAACGGTGATACG. The chain carries TRBV7-2 and TRBJ2-3; D is unresolved. With the read ending 3 residues before the CDR3 end, the germline J gene is used to fill in that end. The CDR3 has 13 residues. Germline V gives CDR1 SGHTA, CDR2 FQGNSA. With 5 bases removed from V and 6 bases from J, the gap between germline ends came to 12 bases.

Concerning this clone: Sequencing ends 3 residues short of the CDR3 end; the germline J gene provides the rest. The chain recombines TRBV20-1 with TRBJ2-1, with TRBD1 identical over 11 bases. This CDR3 spans 15 amino acids. With V trimmed by 1 base and J by 6 bases, 5 bases remained unmatched. Germline V gene sequence: CDR1 DFQATT, CDR2 SNEGSKA (reference sequence). CDR3 DNA, as far as it was read: TGCAGTGCTAGAGTACCAGGGACAGGGGGCAATGAG. Its translation is CSARVPGTGGNE. The CDR3 in its entirety is CSARVPGTGGNEQFF.

As for this clone: From the germline J gene comes the end of the CDR3, since the read stops 3 residues before it. The V gene is TRBV19, the J gene TRBJ1-2, with D possibly TRBD1 on 5 matching bases. Germline-derived CDR1 and CDR2 are LNHDA and SQIVND (reference sequence). CDR3 length: 13 residues. Incomplete CDR3 DNA: TGTGCCAGTAGTAATCAGGGTACGCGAGGC. It yields the protein CASSNQGTRG. The whole CDR3 sequence reads CASSNQGTRGYTF.

On this clone itself: The read finishes 3 residues shy of the CDR3 end, and the germline J gene is used to complete it. The rearrangement uses TRBV29-1 and TRBJ2-7; 8 positions agree with TRBD2. The germline gives CDR1 SQVTM, CDR2 ANQGSEA. With 6 bases clipped from V and 5 bases from J, the junction kept 15 bases outside the gene matches. The CDR3 extends over 15 amino acids. The CDR3 bases that were read are TGCAGCGTCGAGCTTAGCGGGAAGGGCAGGAACGAG. Its protein product is CSVELSGKGRNE. The full CDR3 sequence reads CSVELSGKGRNEQYF.

Concerning this clone: The CDR3 end is not reached by the read, which stops 3 residues before it; the germline J gene fills it in. The rearrangement joins TRBV10-1 to TRBJ2-7; a possible D gene is TRBD1 (6 bases). CDR1 is WNHNN, CDR2 SYGVQD, per germline (reference sequence). CDR3 size: 14 residues. Trimming took off 0 bases at V and 5 bases at J, with 11 bases between the two ends. The sequenced CDR3 bases are TGCGCCAGCAGTGAGTCGGGGGCTAGAAACGAG. It specifies CASSESGARNE. The entire CDR3 protein reads CASSESGARNEQYF.

The CDR3 region is CASRDSSNQPQHF. Partial CDR3 DNA: TGTGCCAGCAGGGACAGCAGCAATCAGCCC. The gene calls are TRBV2 and TRBJ1-5; the D gene is possibly TRBD1 (6 bases). From the germline J gene comes the end of the CDR3, since the read stops 3 residues before it. V gave up 6 bases and J gave up 1 base, with 7 bases separating them. Germline lookup yields CDR1 SNHLY and CDR2 FYNNEI. The CDR3 is 13 amino acids.

Points on this clone: The CDR3 end is not reached by the read, which stops 3 residues before it; the germline J gene fills it in. The chain recombines TRBV6-2 or TRBV6-3 with TRBJ1-2; a weak D match, TRBD1 (6 bases). Trimming took off 6 bases at V and 4 bases at J, with 24 bases between the two ends. The CDR3 runs to 17 residues. Germline V gene lookup returns CDR1 MNHEY and CDR2 SVGEGT. The sequenced CDR3 bases are TGTGCCAGCAGGTCGATCCGGGACATTTTCCGGTTCTATGGC. Protein sequence: CASRSIRDIFRFYG. The full CDR3 protein is CASRSIRDIFRFYGYTF.